Detailed here is one TCR beta chain. TCRdb's copy holds only in-frame clones and misses some; the assay was immunoSEQ multiplex PCR. The sample records 150,000 to 200,000 clones, more than 70% being singletons. CDR3 length: 13 amino acids. From germline, CDR1 is SGHRS and CDR2 YFSETQ. V dropped 4 bases and J dropped 4 bases, with 11 bases sitting between them. The data were taken from a study of blood T cell repertoires in COVID-19. The TCR comes from a woman aged 55-69 years with acute or convalescent COVID-19. Sequenced input: peripheral blood. V is TRBV5-1 and J is TRBJ2-5; D is perhaps TRBD2 (6 bases). CDR3 bases: TGCGCCAGCAGCAATGCGGGGTCAGAGACCCAGTACTTC. Protein sequence: CASSNAGSETQYF.